The 17 T cell receptor beta chains in this list originate from one sample, sequenced in a study of OX40 agonist ivuxolimab in advanced cancers. Method: immunoSEQ multiplex PCR; TCRdb's copy keeps in-frame clones and lacks some. The sample holds around 71,000 clones; about 86% are singletons and the top ten take roughly 1.1%. The starting material was CD4+ or CD8+ T cells sorted from blood, obtained in a trial of the OX40 agonist ivuxolimab. The origin of the receptors is an adult with an advanced solid tumor such as melanoma, head and neck, liver or kidney cancer.

The chain has TRBV28 and TRBJ2-1, with 8 bases matching TRBD1. Germline V gene sequence: CDR1 MDHEN, CDR2 SYDVKM. Trimming took 4 bases from V and 2 from J; bases not matched to a gene: 7. This CDR3 is 16 amino acids long. CDR3: CASSSPGQVTYNEQFF. CDR3 in DNA: TGTGCCAGCAGTTCGCCGGGACAGGTCACCTACAATGAGCAGTTCTTC.

This sequence joins TRBV18 and TRBJ2-6, with unresolved D. Trimming left V 1 base short and J 0 bases short, with 10 bases between. Germline-derived CDR1 and CDR2 are KGHSH and LQKENI. The CDR3 is 17 amino acids. DNA of the CDR3: TGTGCCAGCTCACCACGAAAAACAAACTCTGGGGCCAACGTCCTGACTTTC. The encoded protein is CASSPRKTNSGANVLTF.

The chain couples TRBV23-1 to TRBJ2-3; D possibly corresponds to TRBD2 (5 bases). TRBV23-1 is recorded as an ORF, its role being uncertain. Trimming took off 4 bases at V and 0 bases at J, with 8 bases between the two ends. The CDR3 is 14 amino acids. The DNA for the CDR3 is TGCGCCAGCAGTCCCCGGACTAGCACAGATACGCAGTATTTT. This translates into CASSPRTSTDTQYF.

The J gene is TRBJ1-1, the V gene TRBV6-1; D remains ambiguous. The CDR3 contains 12 residues. The germline V gene encodes CDR1 MNHNS and CDR2 SASEGT. Trimming shortened V by 6 bases and J by 6 bases, and 11 bases separated the two germline ends. The CDR3 bases are TGTGCCAGCAGCTTTCTGGCCGCTGAAGCTTTCTTT. This gives the protein CASSFLAAEAFF.

J is TRBJ2-1 and V is TRBV7-3; TRBD2 matches 13 bases. V shed 5 bases and J 9 bases; nucleotides not matched to a gene: 7. Per the germline V gene, CDR1 is SGHTA and CDR2 is FQGTGA. The CDR3 spans 15 residues. This CDR3 is CASSPMGLAGSEQFF. In DNA, the CDR3 is TGTGCCAGCAGCCCCATGGGACTAGCGGGATCTGAGCAGTTCTTC.

This chain links TRBV19 with TRBJ1-2; no clear D. The V end was cut by 2 bases, the J end by 0 bases, with 19 bases between. The germline V gene encodes CDR1 LNHDA and CDR2 SQIVND (reference sequence). The CDR3 totals 18 residues. CDR3 nucleotides: TGTGCCAGTAGTATATACCAAGGTGACCCAAGGACTAACTATGGCTACACCTTC. Its translation is CASSIYQGDPRTNYGYTF.

The chain couples TRBV27 to TRBJ2-7; 9 bases are a match to TRBD2. Germline V CDR1 and CDR2: MNHEY, SMNVEV (reference sequence). Unmatched junction bases numbered 3, after V lost 4 bases and J lost 2 bases. This CDR3 is built from 14 residues. For the CDR3, the DNA is TGTGCCAGCAGTTCTAGCGGGGCTGCCTACGAGCAGTACTTC. Translation gives CASSSSGAAYEQYF.

The chain employs TRBV7-2 and TRBJ2-7; D unclear. V was cut by 5 bases and J by 8 bases, with 16 bases left in between. Germline CDR1 SGHTA, CDR2 FQGNSA. There are 13 residues in the CDR3. CDR3 residues: CASSLEWRSKQYF. The CDR3 region has the DNA TGTGCCAGCAGCCTCGAGTGGCGGTCGAAGCAGTACTTC.

This chain links TRBV4-3 with TRBJ1-2; D remains ambiguous. CDR1 is LGHNA and CDR2 is YSLEER in the germline V gene. The CDR3 sequence is 14 residues long. V lost 2 bases to trimming and J lost 2 bases, with 9 bases between them. The DNA of the CDR3 is TGCGCCAGCAGCCAAAATCATGGAAACTATGGCTACACCTTC. It codes for CASSQNHGNYGYTF.

The rearrangement uses TRBV25-1 and TRBJ2-3; D is possibly TRBD2 (6 bases). The CDR3 consists of 15 residues. V was pared by 1 base and J by 2 bases, with 10 bases between. Germline lookup yields CDR1 MGHDK and CDR2 SYGVNS. CDR3 residues: CASSEFRGSTDTQYF. The CDR3 DNA sequence: TGTGCCAGCAGTGAATTCCGGGGGTCCACAGATACGCAGTATTTT.

The chain is built from TRBV7-9 and TRBJ2-3; the match to TRBD1 covers 10 bases. The CDR3 covers 15 residues. J lost 8 bases, V lost 5 bases, and 10 bases had no gene match. From germline, CDR1 is SEHNR and CDR2 FQNEAQ (reference sequence). CDR3 in amino acids: CASSPGDRGFPTQYF. The CDR3 region has the DNA TGTGCCAGCAGCCCCGGGGACAGGGGCTTTCCTACGCAGTATTTT.

The chain recombines TRBV11-2 with TRBJ1-5; 9 positions match TRBD1. The CDR3 consists of 14 residues. Germline CDR1 is SGHAT and CDR2 is FQNNGV. V trimming: 1 base; J trimming: 7 bases; junction bases outside the gene matches: 2. The CDR3 reads CASSLGDRVQPQHF. CDR3 DNA: TGTGCCAGCAGCTTAGGGGACAGGGTACAGCCCCAGCATTTT.

This clone was seen just once. V is TRBV7-9 and J is TRBJ1-3, with no clear D. The germline V and J ends were trimmed by 5 bases and 4 bases, with 15 bases remaining between them. Looked up from germline, CDR1 is SEHNR and CDR2 is FQNEAQ (reference sequence). The CDR3 sequence is 15 residues long. This chain's CDR3 is CASSPGSVEGNTIYF. The CDR3, as DNA: TGTGCCAGCAGCCCAGGATCGGTGGAGGGAAACACCATATATTTT.

In its sample, this clone was seen once. V usage is TRBV13 and J usage is TRBJ2-7; D unclear. The length of the CDR3 is 13 residues. V lost 1 base to trimming and J lost 5 bases, with 9 bases between them. CDR1 is PRHDT, CDR2 FYEKMQ, per germline (reference sequence). In DNA, the CDR3 is TGTGCCAGCAGCTTAGTTGCGTCTCACGAGCAGTACTTC. Protein: CASSLVASHEQYF.

The rearrangement links TRBV5-8 to TRBJ1-5; 10 bases are a match to TRBD1. In germline, CDR1 is SGHTS, CDR2 YDEGEE. The V segment lost 4 bases and the J segment 4 bases; nucleotides outside the gene matches: 5. The CDR3 loop spans 15 amino acids. CDR3 in amino acids: CASSDGTGVNQPQHF. Here the CDR3 DNA reads TGTGCCAGCAGCGACGGGACAGGGGTAAATCAGCCCCAGCATTTT.

This clone was seen only once. The V and J genes are TRBV6-5 and TRBJ2-7; no definite D call. The V and J ends lost 2 bases and 4 bases respectively, with 6 bases between them. The CDR3 consists of 12 residues. From germline, CDR1 is MNHEY and CDR2 SVGAGI. The CDR3: CASSYGVYEQYF. For the CDR3, the DNA is TGTGCCAGCAGTTACGGGGTGTACGAGCAGTACTTC.

The chain recombines TRBV4-3 with TRBJ2-1; D may be TRBD1 (5 bases). The CDR3 covers 13 residues. Per the germline V gene, CDR1 is LGHNA and CDR2 is YSLEER. Trimming left V 4 bases short and J 8 bases short, with 12 bases between. The CDR3 nucleotides are TGCGCCAGCAGCCCTCAGGGTTACGATGAGCAGTTCTTC. As protein: CASSPQGYDEQFF.